This TCR beta chain was profiled in a study of memory CD4+ T cells and cytomegalovirus serostatus. The overall study: Of the healthy Belgian adults, several were CMV seropositive and around 22 seronegative.

Study outcomes and limitations: About 40% of the roughly 160 known CMV-associated TCRbeta sequences appeared in CD4+ memory.

This CDR3 is 14 amino acids long. Germline loops: CDR1 MNHEY, CDR2 SMNVEV (reference sequence). Trimming stripped 6 bases from V and 5 bases from J, with 14 bases between. As processed by the authors: After removing out-of-frame reads, approximately 2 million distinct TCRbeta sequences remained. Method: immunoSEQ multiplex PCR; TCRdb's copy keeps in-frame clones and lacks some. The DNA was the basis for D and trimming; V, J and clone size are from that table. This sample has 40,000 to 55,000 clones; about 80% occur once, and the top ten carry around 1.5%. This clone occurred once. The antigen remains undetermined. The sort gate was single viable CD3+CD4+CD8-CD45RO+ cells for memory CD4+ T cells. Serum IgG to CMV pp150, pp28, p38 and p52 defined serostatus.

This clonotype originated in an adult in good health and CMV-seropositive. The chain is built from TRBV27 and TRBJ2-1; D gene ambiguous. The sequencing sample was made of memory CD4+ T cells from blood. The CDR3 nucleotides read TGTGCCAGCAGCGGGCTCCAGCCTGACAATGAGCAGTTCTTC. Translation gives CASSGLQPDNEQFF.